Listed here are 10 T cell receptor beta chains from one sample, sequenced in a study of blood T cell repertoires in COVID-19. Here immunoSEQ multiplex PCR was the method, and the copy in TCRdb shows in-frame clones only, minus some. The sample lists approximately 87,000 clones; 75% to 90% were seen once. Sequencing was carried out using peripheral blood. The origin of the receptors is a man aged 65 to 85 with active or convalescent COVID-19.

The V and J genes are TRBV5-1 and TRBJ2-7; no reliable D call. The CDR3 runs to 14 residues. Germline CDR1 and CDR2: SGHRS and YFSETQ. V lost 0 bases and J 0 bases, leaving 7 bases between the germline ends. The CDR3 DNA reads TGCGCCAGCAGCTTGGGACACATCTCCTACGAGCAGTACTTC. It yields the protein CASSLGHISYEQYF.

This clone was observed a handful of times. One end of the junction fails to match germline, which may point to a read error. The chain carries TRBV30 and TRBJ2-5; perhaps TRBD2 as D (6 bases). This CDR3 is built from 12 residues. The V gene's germline CDR1 is GTSNPN and CDR2 SVGIG (reference sequence). CDR3 amino acids: CAWVLSGYMMHF. The CDR3 DNA reads as TGTGCCTGGGTATTAAGCGGGTATATGATGCACTTC.

V and J are TRBV28 and TRBJ1-5; maybe TRBD1 (6 bases). Germline CDR1 and CDR2: MDHEN and SYDVKM. Between the trimmed V and J ends, which lost 7 bases and 3 bases, there was a span of 13 bases. CDR3 length: 14 residues. CDR3 sequence reads: CASNQGKYNQPQHF. The CDR3 region has the DNA TGTGCCAGCAACCAGGGGAAATACAATCAGCCCCAGCATTTT.

In this sample, this clone turned up once. This chain connects TRBV6-5 to TRBJ2-7, with 8 nucleotides matching TRBD1. Germline V CDR1 and CDR2: MNHEY, SVGAGI. The CDR3 covers 14 residues. V lost 7 bases to trimming and J lost 8 bases; unmatched junction nucleotides: 13. CDR3 coding DNA: TGTGCCAGCACTGCCCTGGACAGGGTTCTACAGCAGTACTTC. Encoded protein: CASTALDRVLQQYF.

This chain links TRBV3-1 (or the pseudogene TRBV3-2) with TRBJ1-1, with D possibly matching TRBD1 (5 bases). Trimming removed 1 base from V and 10 bases from J, with 16 bases in between. Germline V gene lookup returns CDR1 LGHDT and CDR2 YNNKEL (reference sequence). There are 14 residues in the CDR3. CDR3 sequence (DNA): TGTGCCAGCAGCCAAGTAGAGGGGTTCGGGGGAGCTTTCTTT. Translated: CASSQVEGFGGAFF.

This clone was recorded a few times. The chain uses TRBV5-1 and TRBJ2-7; TRBD1 matches at 7 bases. In germline, CDR1 is SGHRS, CDR2 YFSETQ. The CDR3 is 15 amino acids. The V and J ends lost 4 bases and 7 bases, in that order; junction bases with no gene match: 14. CDR3 in amino acids: CASSQEGTALREQYF. Here the CDR3 DNA reads TGCGCCAGCAGCCAAGAAGGGACAGCCCTCCGAGAGCAGTACTTC.

The rearrangement links TRBV3-1 (or the pseudogene TRBV3-2) to TRBJ2-2, with TRBD2 matching 9 bases. J lost 1 base, V lost 7 bases, and 7 bases had no gene match. The CDR3 runs to 16 residues. Germline loops: CDR1 LGHDT, CDR2 YNNKEL (reference sequence). The CDR3 region has the DNA TGTGCCAGCACCGACCGAGCGGGAGGGAACACCGGGGAGCTGTTTTTT. Protein sequence: CASTDRAGGNTGELFF.

The chain combines TRBV27 with TRBJ1-2, with D tentatively TRBD1 (6 bases). V dropped 5 bases and J dropped 6 bases, with 10 bases sitting between them. The CDR3 sequence is 12 residues long. The V gene's germline CDR1 is MNHEY and CDR2 SMNVEV (reference sequence). CDR3: CASSLQGNGYTF. CDR3 DNA sequence: TGTGCCAGCAGTCTACAGGGAAATGGCTACACCTTC.

This chain links TRBV9 with TRBJ2-3; no definite D call. The CDR3 extends over 14 amino acids. CDR1 SGDLS and CDR2 YYNGEE come from the germline V gene. Trimming cost V 0 bases and J 0 bases, with 5 bases left between them. CDR3 DNA: TGTGCCAGCAGCGTAGATCTGAGCACAGATACGCAGTATTTT. It yields the protein CASSVDLSTDTQYF.

The chain combines TRBV27 with TRBJ1-5; 7 bases agree with TRBD1. The V gene end was trimmed by 10 bases and the J gene end by 2 bases; junction bases not matched to a gene: 8. This CDR3 contains 14 residues. The germline V gene has CDR1 MNHEY and CDR2 SMNVEV (reference sequence). DNA of the CDR3: TGTGCCATCTGCGGGACAGTTCGCAATCAGCCCCAGCATTTT. Its translation: CAICGTVRNQPQHF.